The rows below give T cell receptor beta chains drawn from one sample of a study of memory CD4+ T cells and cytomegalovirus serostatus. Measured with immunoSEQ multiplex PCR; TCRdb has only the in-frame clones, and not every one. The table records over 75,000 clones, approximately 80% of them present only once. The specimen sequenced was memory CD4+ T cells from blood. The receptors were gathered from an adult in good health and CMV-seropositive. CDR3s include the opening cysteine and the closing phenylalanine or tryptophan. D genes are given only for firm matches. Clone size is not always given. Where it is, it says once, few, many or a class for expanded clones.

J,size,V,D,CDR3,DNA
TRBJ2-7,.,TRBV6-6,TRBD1,CASREHDRGYEQYF,TGTGCCAGCAGAGAACATGACAGGGGCTACGAGCAGTACTTC
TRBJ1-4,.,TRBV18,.,CASSPQGLREKLFF,TGTGCCAGCTCACCACAGGGTTTGCGGGAAAAACTGTTTTTT
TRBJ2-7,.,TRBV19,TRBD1,CASSLRDSYEQYF,TGTGCCAGTAGCCTCCGGGACAGCTACGAGCAGTACTTC
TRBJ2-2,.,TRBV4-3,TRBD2,CASSPLAGAMGELFF,TGCGCCAGCAGCCCCCTAGCGGGAGCAATGGGGGAGCTGTTTTTT
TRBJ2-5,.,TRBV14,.,CASSHTMSLETQYF,TGTGCCAGCAGCCATACCATGAGTTTAGAGACCCAGTACTTC
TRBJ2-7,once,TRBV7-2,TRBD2,CASSLGGLAYEQYF,TGTGCCAGCAGCTTAGGGGGACTAGCTTACGAGCAGTACTTC
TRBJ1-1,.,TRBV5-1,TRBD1,CASSPNDRANTEAFF,TGCGCCAGCAGCCCGAACGACAGGGCGAACACTGAAGCTTTCTTT
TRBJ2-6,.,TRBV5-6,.,CASSLGLWANVLTF,TGTGCCAGCAGCTTGGGCCTTTGGGCCAACGTCCTGACTTTC
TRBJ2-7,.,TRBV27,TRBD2,CACGRTIFYEQYF,TGTGCCTGCGGGAGGACGATTTTCTACGAGCAGTACTTC
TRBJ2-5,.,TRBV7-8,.,CASSLKETQYF,TGTGCCAGCAGCTTAAAGGAGACCCAGTACTTC
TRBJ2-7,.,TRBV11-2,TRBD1,CASSPRTGGSEQYF,TGTGCCAGCAGCCCCCGGACAGGGGGCTCCGAGCAGTACTTC
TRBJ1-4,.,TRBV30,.,CACTNLTNEKLFF,TGTGCCTGTACGAACTTGACTAATGAAAAACTGTTTTTT
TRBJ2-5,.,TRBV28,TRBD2,CASSSLGGQETQYF,TGTGCCAGCAGTTCCCTCGGGGGGCAAGAGACCCAGTACTTC
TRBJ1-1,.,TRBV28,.,CASRRGAGTEAFF,TGTGCCAGCCGCCGAGGGGCCGGGACTGAAGCTTTCTTT
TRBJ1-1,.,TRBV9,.,CASSVQGDTEAFF,TGTGCCAGCAGCGTTCAAGGGGACACTGAAGCTTTCTTT
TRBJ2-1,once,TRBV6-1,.,CASSDLWDPTLLEQFF,TGTGCCAGCAGTGATTTATGGGACCCTACTTTGCTTGAGCAGTTCTTC
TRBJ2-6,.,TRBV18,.,CASSRESVMGLSGANVLTF,TGTGCCAGCTCACGGGAAAGCGTCATGGGGCTCTCTGGGGCCAACGTCCTGACTTTC
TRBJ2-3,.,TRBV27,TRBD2,CASRKLLAANTDTQYF,TGTGCCAGCAGAAAGCTACTAGCGGCTAACACAGATACGCAGTATTTT
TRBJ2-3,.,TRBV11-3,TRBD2,CASSLTTSSDTQYF,TGTGCCAGCAGCCTCACGACTAGCTCAGATACGCAGTATTTT
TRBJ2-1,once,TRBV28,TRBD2,CASSLGTSGNADYNEQFF,TGTGCCAGCAGCCTCGGGACTAGCGGGAATGCGGACTACAATGAGCAGTTCTTC
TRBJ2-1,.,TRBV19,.,CASSVTGGAYNEQFF,TGTGCCAGTAGCGTTACAGGGGGGGCCTACAATGAGCAGTTCTTC
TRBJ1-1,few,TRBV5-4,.,CASSPTLGREDTEAFF,TGTGCCAGCAGCCCTACCTTGGGTCGAGAGGACACTGAAGCTTTCTTT